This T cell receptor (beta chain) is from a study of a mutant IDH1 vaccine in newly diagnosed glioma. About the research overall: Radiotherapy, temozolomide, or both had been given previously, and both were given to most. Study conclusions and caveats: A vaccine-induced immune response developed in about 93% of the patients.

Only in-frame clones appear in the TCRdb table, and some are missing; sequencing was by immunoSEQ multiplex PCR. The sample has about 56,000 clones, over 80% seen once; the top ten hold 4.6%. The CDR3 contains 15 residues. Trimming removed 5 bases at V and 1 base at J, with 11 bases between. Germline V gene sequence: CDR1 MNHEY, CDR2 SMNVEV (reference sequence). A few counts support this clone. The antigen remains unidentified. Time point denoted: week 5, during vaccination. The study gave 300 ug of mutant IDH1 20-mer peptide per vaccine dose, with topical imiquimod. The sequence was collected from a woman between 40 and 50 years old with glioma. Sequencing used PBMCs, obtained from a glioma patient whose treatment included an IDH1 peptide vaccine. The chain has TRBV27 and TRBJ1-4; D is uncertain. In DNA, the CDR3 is TGTGCCAGCAGTCCAATAGTGGGAACTAATGAAAAACTGTTTTTT. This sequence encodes CASSPIVGTNEKLFF. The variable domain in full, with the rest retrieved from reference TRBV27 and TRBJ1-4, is EAQVTQNPRYLITVTGKKLTVTCSQNMNHEYMSWYRQDPGLGLRQIYYSMNVEVTDKGDVPEGYKVSRKEKRNFPLILESPSPNQTSLYFCASSPIVGTNEKLFFGSGTQLSVL.